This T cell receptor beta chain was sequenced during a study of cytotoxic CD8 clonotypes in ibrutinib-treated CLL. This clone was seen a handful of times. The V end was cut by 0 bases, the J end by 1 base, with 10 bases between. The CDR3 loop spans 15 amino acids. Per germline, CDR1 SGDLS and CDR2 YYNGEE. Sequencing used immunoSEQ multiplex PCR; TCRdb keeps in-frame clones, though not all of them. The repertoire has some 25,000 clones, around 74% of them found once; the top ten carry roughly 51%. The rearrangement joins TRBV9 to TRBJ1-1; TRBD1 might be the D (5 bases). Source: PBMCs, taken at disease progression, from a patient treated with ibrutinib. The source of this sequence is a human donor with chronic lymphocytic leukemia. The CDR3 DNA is TGTGCCAGCAGCGTAGGGGGGTTTAGGAACACTGAAGCTTTCTTT. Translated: CASSVGGFRNTEAFF.